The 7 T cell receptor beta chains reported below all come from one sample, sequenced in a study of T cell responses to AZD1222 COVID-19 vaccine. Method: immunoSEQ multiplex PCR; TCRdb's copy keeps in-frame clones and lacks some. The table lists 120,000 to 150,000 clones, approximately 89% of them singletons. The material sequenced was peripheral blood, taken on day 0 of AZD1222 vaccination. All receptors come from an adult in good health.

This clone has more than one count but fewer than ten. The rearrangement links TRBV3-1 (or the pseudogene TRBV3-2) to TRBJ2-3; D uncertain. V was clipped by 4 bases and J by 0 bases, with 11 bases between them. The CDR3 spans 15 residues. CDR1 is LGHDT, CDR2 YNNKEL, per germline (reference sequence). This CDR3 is CASSPRLTSTDTQYF. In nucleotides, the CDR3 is TGTGCCAGCAGCCCGCGGTTGACTAGCACAGATACGCAGTATTTT.

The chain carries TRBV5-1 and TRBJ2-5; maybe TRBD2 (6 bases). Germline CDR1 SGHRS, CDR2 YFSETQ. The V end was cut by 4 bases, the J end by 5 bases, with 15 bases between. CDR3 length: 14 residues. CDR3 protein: CASSLLGTSETQYF. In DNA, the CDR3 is TGCGCCAGCAGCCTCCTGGGGACTTCGGAGACCCAGTACTTC. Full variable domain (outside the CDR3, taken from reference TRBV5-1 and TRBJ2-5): KAGVTQTPRYLIKTRGQQVTLSCSPISGHRSVSWYQQTPGQGLQFLFEYFSETQRNKGNFPGRFSGRQFSNSRSEMNVSTLELGDSALYLCASSLLGTSETQYFGPGTRLLVL.

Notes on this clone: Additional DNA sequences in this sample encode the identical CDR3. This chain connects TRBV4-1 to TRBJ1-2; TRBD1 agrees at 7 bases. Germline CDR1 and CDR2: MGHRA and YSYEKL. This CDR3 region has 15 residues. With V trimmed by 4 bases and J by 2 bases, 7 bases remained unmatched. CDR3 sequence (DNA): TGCGCCAGCAGCCTTTCCAGGGGACAGAACTATGGCTACACCTTC. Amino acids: CASSLSRGQNYGYTF.

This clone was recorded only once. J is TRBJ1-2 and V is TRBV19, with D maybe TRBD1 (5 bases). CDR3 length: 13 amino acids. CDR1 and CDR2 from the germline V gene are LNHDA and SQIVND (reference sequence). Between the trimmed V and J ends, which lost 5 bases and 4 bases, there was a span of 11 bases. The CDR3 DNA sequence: TGTGCCAGTAGTCCGAGACAGCCCTATGGCTACACCTTC. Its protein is CASSPRQPYGYTF.

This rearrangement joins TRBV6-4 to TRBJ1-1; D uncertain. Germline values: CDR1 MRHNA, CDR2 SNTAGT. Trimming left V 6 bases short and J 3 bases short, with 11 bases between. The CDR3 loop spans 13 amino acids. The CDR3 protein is CASSRTPYTEAFF. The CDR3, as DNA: TGTGCCAGCAGCAGGACGCCATACACTGAAGCTTTCTTT.

CDR3 protein: CAISDSYFVEQFF. The DNA of the CDR3 is TGTGCCATCAGTGATTCCTACTTCGTTGAGCAGTTCTTC. This rearrangement joins TRBV10-3 to TRBJ2-1, with D hard to call. Looked up from germline, CDR1 is ENHRY and CDR2 is SYGVKD. Trimming left V 3 bases short and J 9 bases short, with 12 bases between. There are 13 residues in the CDR3.

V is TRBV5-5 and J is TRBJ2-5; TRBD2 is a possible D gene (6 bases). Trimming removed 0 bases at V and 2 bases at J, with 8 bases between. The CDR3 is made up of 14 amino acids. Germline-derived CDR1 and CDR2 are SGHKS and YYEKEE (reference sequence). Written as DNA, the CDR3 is TGTGCCAGCAGCTTGGTTGGGGGGCAAGAGACCCAGTACTTC. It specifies CASSLVGGQETQYF.